This T cell receptor beta chain stems from a study of cytomegalovirus exposure and HLA in healthy donors. Primers included in the PCR were 60 Vbeta and 13 Jbeta primers. Repertoires were generated with immunoSEQ multiplex PCR, while TCRdb's copy carries only in-frame clones and drops some. The top ten clones hold less than 1.5% of a sample with more than 85,000 clones, 60% to 75% of them seen once. Germline V gene sequence: CDR1 MNHEY, CDR2 SVGAGI. The CDR3 spans 16 residues. J was trimmed by 2 bases and V by 0 bases; bases with no gene match: 6. With regard to this clone: Antigen: not known.

Whole-study findings and limits: According to a later analysis, donors in an Asian-associated ancestry cluster reportedly had fewer N-insertions than the 666-donor mean.

The chain employs TRBV6-5 and TRBJ1-1; 7 nucleotides line up with TRBD1. This sequence was found in a female donor in good health and CMV-seronegative. The sample consisted of PBMCs. CDR3 amino acids: CASSYSTGLLNTEAFF. In nucleotides, the CDR3 is TGTGCCAGCAGTTACTCGACAGGGTTGCTTAACACTGAAGCTTTCTTT.